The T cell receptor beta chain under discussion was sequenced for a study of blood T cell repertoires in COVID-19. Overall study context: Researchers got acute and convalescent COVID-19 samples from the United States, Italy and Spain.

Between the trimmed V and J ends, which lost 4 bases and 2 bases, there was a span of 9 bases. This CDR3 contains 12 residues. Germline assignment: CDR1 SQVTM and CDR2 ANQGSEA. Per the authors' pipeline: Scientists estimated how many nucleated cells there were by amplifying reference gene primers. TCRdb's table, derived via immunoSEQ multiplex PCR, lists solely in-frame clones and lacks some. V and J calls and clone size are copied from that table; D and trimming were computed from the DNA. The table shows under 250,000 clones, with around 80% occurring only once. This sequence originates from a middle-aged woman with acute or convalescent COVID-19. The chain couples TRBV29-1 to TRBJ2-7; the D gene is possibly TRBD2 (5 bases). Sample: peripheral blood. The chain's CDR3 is CSVGGATYEQYF. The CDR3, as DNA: TGCAGCGTTGGGGGAGCGACCTACGAGCAGTACTTC.